The rows below give T cell receptor beta chains drawn from one sample of a study of human T cells and chemical hapten exposure. MiXCR was run by TCRdb on the RACE reads, yielding one entry per CDR3 protein. The sample consists of around 110,000 distinct CDR3 sequences, roughly an eighth of them appearing once. Sequenced here: whole blood, sampled in connection with sensitization to the hapten diphenylcyclopropenone (DPC). The receptors come from a woman between 45 and 65 years old with alopecia areata. Some clones in this sample may be carry-over from other donors' samples. Both conserved end residues are part of each CDR3.

TRBV28 | CASSWTGHYGYTF
TRBV7-2 | CASSLERGEETQYF
TRBV27 | CASRVQGALGTYGYTF
TRBV20-1 | CSAREVVTGLNNEQFF
TRBV6-5 | CASTTGGELFF
TRBV27 | CASSPSGGSRKLFF
TRBV20-1 | CSAREGTGGNQPQHF
TRBV5-6 | CASSLGTGVTLHF
TRBV7-9 | CASSLGAVGTVSYEQYF
TRBV6-6 | CASRMLERELFF
TRBV28 | CASSPAFGNTEAFF
TRBV29-1 | CSGQGADEKTQYF
TRBV27 | CASSRTGYYEKLFF
TRBV29-1 | CSVEDTTTPGQPNYGYTF
TRBV19 | CASSATPPYGYTF
TRBV6-6 | CASSYGSAKMGNSPLHF
TRBV2 | CASSDSGREKLFF
TRBV29-1 | CSPRTGYSNQPQHF
TRBV6-2/TRBV6-3 | CASSTHGEAFF
TRBV7-8 | CASSLGGRLEGF
TRBV7-6 | CASSRSGTGGEDEQFF
TRBV4-3 | CASSQDHPRYTGELFF
TRBV14 | CASSQVSGDSLLRPAFF
TRBV28 | CASRQGGSGNTIYF
TRBV29-1 | CSAGVLLSGETQYF
TRBV15 | CATSAGGGYPGELFF
TRBV7-6 | CASSLGLGRLNEQFF
TRBV27 | CASSSTAASTDTQYF
TRBV20-1 | CSAIRGVTNEQFF
TRBV3-1 | CASSQGGFSGRVETQYF
TRBV4-2 | CASSQESAQAGGYNEQFF
TRBV12-3/TRBV12-4 | CASSLEARGHSGELFF
TRBV6-1 | CASSEGNYQPQHF
TRBV7-9 | CASSSPFQETQYF
TRBV20-1 | CSAADSGGAVDEQFF
TRBV7-9 | CASSSPQGRYNYGYTF
TRBV28 | CASSPRLAGGIDTQYF
TRBV11-2 | CASSLDGLAGGPIYNEQFF
TRBV6-5 | CASRRRAHLYEQYF
TRBV7-9 | CASSSDRGSGNTIYF
TRBV4-3 | CASSQVWGAGTGELFF
TRBV7-9 | CASSLVAEAFF
TRBV11-2 | CASSQGTPPLDTQYF
TRBV3-1 | CASSLLGGRQYF
TRBV6-2/TRBV6-3 | CASRRTGAQETQYF
TRBV25-1 | CASRGFGWNEQFF
TRBV5-1 | CASSMGVTSETQYF
TRBV12-3/TRBV12-4 | CASIPWGAMNTEAFF
TRBV6-5 | CASSYHGASNQPQHF
TRBV6-2/TRBV6-3 | CASSSRTGDEKLFF
TRBV27 | CAGQETQYF
TRBV7-9 | CASSLQGAFRDGYTF
TRBV28 | CASSFNGKAFF
TRBV4-1 | CASSPYHRQASSYEQYF
TRBV28 | CASSSDRGSFVSETQYF
TRBV11-2 | CASSHYRGSSGNTIYF
TRBV14 | CASSLRDSSYEQYF